The 32 T cell receptor beta chains listed next were all sequenced from one sample in a study of T cells in Graves' hyperthyroidism and ophthalmopathy. RNA transcripts were the template for amplifying TCR beta CDR3 regions. The HTBI primer set was used in a first-round RT-PCR of the TCR CDR3. TCRdb reprocessed the multiplex PCR reads via MiXCR and lists one record per CDR3 protein. The data show hundreds of thousands of distinct CDR3 sequences, about 43% seen once. The sample was peripheral blood or thyroid tissue (not recorded which). The receptors come from a woman aged 18-29 years with Graves' hyperthyroidism.

The chain couples TRBV10-3 to TRBJ2-5; no clear D. CDR1 is ENHRY and CDR2 is SYGVKD in the germline V gene. V was cut by 10 bases and J by 5 bases, with 8 bases left in between. The CDR3 consists of 10 residues. Written as DNA, the CDR3 is TGTGCCAGCGCCGAGGAGACCCAGTACTTC. Encoded protein: CASAEETQYF.

Remarks on this clonotype: One end of the junction is discordant with germline, which a read error may explain. The CDR3 here is CASRGQGPNTEAFF. The CDR3 nucleotides read TGTGCCAGCAGGGGACAGGGACCGAACACCGAAGCTTTCTTT. This rearrangement joins TRBV25-1 to TRBJ1-1; 9 bases agree with TRBD1. The length of the CDR3 is 14 residues. Germline lookup yields CDR1 MGHDK and CDR2 SYGVNS.

This clonotype was observed many times. The chain couples TRBV9 to TRBJ1-6; the D is unclear. The CDR3 is 14 residues long. Trimming cost V 0 bases and J 6 bases, with 7 bases left between them. Germline V gene data show CDR1 as SGDLS and CDR2 as YYNGEE. In nucleotides, the CDR3 is TGTGCCAGCAGCGTAGGTCAGCGTAATTCACCCCTCCACTTT. Residues: CASSVGQRNSPLHF.

This chain connects TRBV7-9 to TRBJ2-5; TRBD2 aligns across 9 bases. The CDR3 covers 14 residues. V was pared by 4 bases and J by 7 bases, with 7 bases of the junction left unmatched. Germline values: CDR1 SEHNR, CDR2 FQNEAQ (reference sequence). CDR3 in DNA: TGTGCCAGCAGCTGCGGGAGGGCCGCAGGGACCCAGTACTTC. The encoded protein is CASSCGRAAGTQYF.

This clonotype came up once. The chain carries TRBV25-1 and TRBJ2-7; D perhaps matches TRBD1 (5 bases). The CDR3 sequence is 13 residues long. CDR1 is MGHDK, CDR2 SYGVNS, per germline. Trimming shortened V by 1 base and J by 6 bases, and 10 bases separated the two germline ends. In DNA form, the CDR3 reads TGTGCCAGCAGTGAATCGGGCAGGGTCGAGCAGTACTTC. Amino acids: CASSESGRVEQYF.

V usage is TRBV7-9 and J usage is TRBJ2-5, with D perhaps matching TRBD2 (6 bases). The CDR3 length is 13 residues. Trimming took off 7 bases at V and 3 bases at J, with 12 bases between the two ends. CDR1 is SEHNR, CDR2 FQNEAQ, per germline (reference sequence). This CDR3 reads CASTSGGEETQYF. For the CDR3, the DNA is TGTGCCAGCACTTCGGGCGGGGAAGAGACCCAGTACTTC.

As to this clonotype: A read error may explain this, as a much larger clone is one base away. The CDR3 carries no conserved terminal phenylalanine or tryptophan, so it likely arises from a read error. This rearrangement joins TRBV7-9 to TRBJ2-7; D unclear. CDR1 is SEHNR and CDR2 is FQNEAQ in the germline V gene (reference sequence). The V end lost 2 bases, the J end lost 3 bases, and 2 bases lay between the germline ends. The CDR3 runs 11 residues. For the CDR3, the DNA is TGTGCCAGCAGCTTATACTACGAGCAGTACCTC. This gives the protein CASSLYYEQYL.

This clonotype has ten or more counts. The chain recombines TRBV7-9 with TRBJ2-5; D unresolved. The V and J ends lost 10 bases and 5 bases respectively, with 8 bases between them. Looked up from germline, CDR1 is SEHNR and CDR2 is FQNEAQ (reference sequence). The CDR3 is 10 amino acids. The CDR3 region is CATRPETQYF. The CDR3 DNA reads as TGTGCCACACGGCCTGAGACCCAGTACTTC.

The sample holds a few counts of this clonotype. The chain employs TRBV29-1 and TRBJ2-7; D is perhaps TRBD2 (6 bases). Germline CDR1 and CDR2: SQVTM and ANQGSEA. Trimming shortened V by 4 bases and J by 4 bases, and 26 bases separated the two germline ends. The CDR3 covers 17 residues. The CDR3 DNA reads as TGCAGCGTTGTTTCGGGAGTCAGATTTGGCTCCGGTTACGAGCAGTACTTC. Translating gives CSVVSGVRFGSGYEQYF.

This clonotype was seen only a few times. The chain recombines TRBV2 with TRBJ1-2, with 7 bases lining up with TRBD1. CDR1 SNHLY and CDR2 FYNNEI come from the germline V gene. CDR3 size: 15 residues. The ends lost 6 bases at V and 7 bases at J; junction bases unmatched: 14. The CDR3 sequence is CASRLNRGTAGGYTF. CDR3 in DNA: TGTGCCAGCAGGTTGAACCGCGGGACAGCCGGTGGCTACACCTTC.

This chain uses TRBV20-1 with TRBJ1-1; D gene uncertain. Germline-derived CDR1 and CDR2 are DFQATT and SNEGSKA (reference sequence). This CDR3 spans 11 amino acids. V gave up 3 bases and J gave up 3 bases, with 5 bases separating them. The CDR3 bases are TGCAGTGCTAGCCTCTACACTGAAGCTTTCTTT. Translated: CSASLYTEAFF.

The gene calls are TRBV19 and TRBJ1-1; 10 bases align to TRBD1. The CDR3 loop spans 15 amino acids. Germline lookup yields CDR1 LNHDA and CDR2 SQIVND (reference sequence). J lost 0 bases, V lost 7 bases, and 5 bases had no gene match. The DNA for the CDR3 is TGTGCCAGTAAGTGGACAGGGGGATTGAACACTGAAGCTTTCTTT. Protein product: CASKWTGGLNTEAFF. The complete variable domain, with remaining parts taken from reference TRBV19 and TRBJ1-1, reads DGGITQSPKYLFRKEGQNVTLSCEQNLNHDAMYWYRQDPGQGLRLIYYSQIVNDFQKGDIAEGYSVSREKKESFPLTVTSAQKNPTAFYLCASKWTGGLNTEAFFGQGTRLTVV.

This chain links TRBV29-1 with TRBJ2-7; 9 nucleotides align to TRBD1. Losses at the gene ends were 4 bases for V and 1 base for J; bases not matched to a gene: 5. The CDR3 has 14 residues. CDR1 is SQVTM, CDR2 ANQGSEA, per germline. CDR3 protein: CSVGPGQGSYEQYF. The CDR3 DNA is TGCAGCGTTGGTCCGGGACAGGGTTCCTACGAGCAGTACTTC.

J is TRBJ1-2 and V is TRBV29-1; D unresolved. Trimming shortened V by 0 bases and J by 4 bases, and 9 bases separated the two germline ends. Germline V gives CDR1 SQVTM, CDR2 ANQGSEA. This CDR3 comprises 13 residues. The CDR3 region has the DNA TGCAGCGTTGAAGACAGAGGCCTCTATGGCTACACCTTC. Translating gives CSVEDRGLYGYTF. Full variable domain (outside the CDR3, taken from reference TRBV29-1 and TRBJ1-2): SAVISQKPSRDICQRGTSLTIQCQVDSQVTMMFWYRQQPGQSLTLIATANQGSEATYESGFVIDKFPISRPNLTFSTLTVSNMSPEDSSIYLCSVEDRGLYGYTFGSGTRLTVV.

This clonotype appeared many times. V usage is TRBV10-3 and J usage is TRBJ1-1, with D maybe TRBD1 (6 bases). In germline, CDR1 is ENHRY, CDR2 SYGVKD. V was shortened by 4 bases and J by 7 bases, with 10 bases between the two germline ends. The CDR3 has 12 amino acids. The CDR3 sequence: CAISGGQFEAFF. In DNA form, the CDR3 reads TGTGCCATCAGTGGGGGGCAGTTTGAAGCTTTCTTT.

The CDR3 spells CASSSKQGPYEQYF. The CDR3 DNA sequence: TGTGCCAGCAGCTCCAAACAGGGACCCTACGAGCAGTACTTC. This chain joins TRBV7-2 and TRBJ2-7; possibly TRBD1 for D (6 bases). Trimming removed 4 bases at V and 2 bases at J, with 12 bases between. CDR1 and CDR2 (germline): SGHTA, FQGNSA. The CDR3 consists of 14 residues.

The chain uses TRBV2 and TRBJ2-6; D is uncertain. CDR1 and CDR2 from the germline V gene are SNHLY and FYNNEI. The CDR3 extends over 16 amino acids. V shed 3 bases and J shed 2 bases, with 11 bases lying between them. This CDR3 is CASSESPLAGANVLTF. The DNA for the CDR3 is TGTGCCAGCAGTGAGAGTCCGCTGGCTGGGGCCAACGTCCTGACTTTC. The full variable domain, completed using reference TRBV2 and TRBJ2-6, is EPEVTQTPSHQVTQMGQEVILRCVPISNHLYFYWYRQILGQKVEFLVSFYNNEISEKSEIFDDQFSVERPDGSNFTLKIRSTKLEDSAMYFCASSESPLAGANVLTFGAGSRLTVL.

Remarks on this clonotype: Compared with germline, one end of the junction differs, possibly owing to a read error. V and J are TRBV10-3 and TRBJ1-2, with D unclear. Germline assignment: CDR1 ENHRY and CDR2 SYGVKD. The CDR3 is made up of 16 amino acids. The CDR3 reads CASSQTRTPASYGYTF. Written as DNA, the CDR3 is TGTGCCAGCAGTCAGACGAGGACGCCGGCTAGCTATGGCTACACCTTC.

The chain recombines TRBV9 with TRBJ1-6; no firm D call. The CDR3 covers 14 residues. Germline assignment: CDR1 SGDLS and CDR2 YYNGEE. V shed 4 bases and J shed 10 bases, with 15 bases lying between them. This chain's CDR3 is CASSHSAGVSPLHF. As DNA, the CDR3 is TGTGCCAGCAGCCACTCGGCGGGAGTCTCACCCCTCCACTTT.

This clonotype was seen more than once but under ten times. This rearrangement joins TRBV10-3 to TRBJ1-1; D possibly corresponds to TRBD1 (6 bases). The CDR3 is 13 amino acids. The germline V and J ends were trimmed by 10 bases and 7 bases, with 19 bases remaining between them. Germline-derived CDR1 and CDR2 are ENHRY and SYGVKD. CDR3 sequence: CASKGWRGGEAFF. In DNA form, the CDR3 reads TGTGCCAGCAAAGGATGGCGAGGGGGTGAAGCTTTCTTT.

The rearrangement links TRBV19 to TRBJ1-5; 7 positions match TRBD1. The CDR3 extends over 14 amino acids. CDR1 and CDR2 from the germline V gene are LNHDA and SQIVND (reference sequence). V was pared by 3 bases and J by 6 bases, with 5 bases of the junction left unmatched. The CDR3 nucleotides are TGTGCCAGTAGTATGGGACAGATGTTTCAGCCCCAGCATTTT. The encoded protein is CASSMGQMFQPQHF.

Note on this clonotype: Sequence at one end of the junction differs from germline and may be a read error. The CDR3 is CASGDSGGTGYAF. The CDR3 region has the DNA TGTGCCAGCGGTGATTCGGGGGGAACTGGCTACGCCTTC. This chain joins TRBV2 and TRBJ1-2; tentatively, D is TRBD1 (5 bases). The CDR3 is made up of 13 amino acids. The germline V gene encodes CDR1 SNHLY and CDR2 FYNNEI.

This clonotype has more than one count but fewer than ten. V is TRBV10-3 and J is TRBJ1-1, with a weak D call TRBD1 (6 bases). Trimming left V 10 bases short and J 1 base short, with 31 bases between. The V gene's germline CDR1 is ENHRY and CDR2 SYGVKD. The CDR3 is 19 amino acids. The CDR3 reads CATRRDKGFTLPANTEAFF. As DNA, the CDR3 is TGTGCCACCCGCCGGGACAAAGGGTTTACCTTACCCGCGAACACTGAAGCTTTCTTT.

The chain couples TRBV29-1 to TRBJ2-7; TRBD2 matches at 9 bases. V lost 3 bases and J lost 6; bases outside the gene matches: 6. The germline gives CDR1 SQVTM, CDR2 ANQGSEA. The CDR3 totals 13 residues. DNA of the CDR3: TGCAGCGTTGACGTTAGCGGGGGTGCCGAGCAGTACTTC. Its protein is CSVDVSGGAEQYF.

The V gene is TRBV7-7, the J gene TRBJ2-2, with 10 bases that match TRBD2. CDR3 length equals 16 residues. Germline-derived CDR1 and CDR2 are SSHAT and FNYEAQ (reference sequence). V gave up 5 bases and J gave up 4 bases; unmatched junction bases: 7. The CDR3 region has the DNA TGTGCCAGCAGCCCTCTAGCGGGAGATCCCACCGGGGAGCTGTTTTTT. This encodes CASSPLAGDPTGELFF.

CDR3 in DNA: TGTGCCAGCAGAAAGATCCGGGCAGTAAGGGACTATGGCTACACCTTC. Protein sequence: CASRKIRAVRDYGYTF. V usage is TRBV7-2 and J usage is TRBJ1-2; D is ambiguous. The CDR3 covers 16 residues. V shed 6 bases and J shed 3 bases, with 20 bases lying between them. Germline V gene data show CDR1 as SGHTA and CDR2 as FQGNSA.

The chain carries TRBV2 and TRBJ1-2; 7 bases map to TRBD1. The CDR3 has 14 amino acids. The germline V gene encodes CDR1 SNHLY and CDR2 FYNNEI. Trimming took 6 bases from V and 5 from J; bases not matched to a gene: 9. In DNA, the CDR3 is TGTGCCAGCAGAGCCGGGACAGCGAGGTATGGCTACACCTTC. Translated: CASRAGTARYGYTF.

Regarding this clonotype: This likely comes from a read error, as the CDR3 has no conserved phenylalanine or tryptophan at its end. V usage is TRBV12-3 or TRBV12-4 and J usage is TRBJ1-1; D is ambiguous. Deletions cut 3 bases from V and 0 bases from J, with 8 bases between. This CDR3 comprises 14 residues. The CDR3 nucleotides read TGTGCCAGCAGTTTGGGTAGGTTGAACACTGAAGCTTTCTCT. It encodes CASSLGRLNTEAFS.

The J gene is TRBJ2-7, the V gene TRBV27; no firm D call. Trimming removed 3 bases from V and 5 bases from J, with 14 bases in between. This CDR3 has 14 residues. Germline CDR1 reads MNHEY; CDR2 reads SMNVEV (reference sequence). CDR3 protein: CASSFRTVYDEQYF. CDR3 sequence (DNA): TGTGCCAGCAGTTTCCGGACCGTCTACGACGAGCAGTACTTC.

This clonotype was seen a handful of times. V usage is TRBV2 and J usage is TRBJ1-2; 7 bases fit TRBD1. Trimming took 7 bases from V and 5 from J; bases not matched to a gene: 7. The CDR3 has 13 amino acids. Germline lookup yields CDR1 SNHLY and CDR2 FYNNEI. The CDR3 sequence: CASMLQGYYGYTF. For the CDR3, the DNA is TGTGCCAGCATGCTACAGGGGTATTATGGCTACACCTTC.

This clonotype has at least ten counts. The rearrangement links TRBV7-8 to TRBJ1-5; 9 nucleotides align to TRBD1. The CDR3 runs 15 residues. Trimming removed 1 base from V and 4 bases from J; junction bases left unmatched: 2. CDR1 and CDR2 from the germline V gene are SGHVS and FQNEAQ. The CDR3 nucleotides read TGTGCCAGCAGCTTAGTGACAGGGGGAAATCAGCCCCAGCATTTT. Protein product: CASSLVTGGNQPQHF.

This chain uses TRBV12-3 or TRBV12-4 with TRBJ1-6; 7 positions agree with TRBD1. This CDR3 contains 15 residues. V was clipped by 7 bases and J by 6 bases; unmatched bases: 9. In DNA, the CDR3 is TGTGCCAGCACTACGCGGGACAGCCGTAATTCACCCCTCCACTTT. Translated, it gives CASTTRDSRNSPLHF.